The 32 T cell receptor beta chains below were found in one sample sequenced in a study of blood T cell repertoires in COVID-19. The assay was immunoSEQ multiplex PCR, and TCRdb's table has in-frame clones only and misses some. The sample lists some 120,000 clones; 85% to 90% were seen once. Sequencing was done on a sample of peripheral blood. These receptors were taken from a man aged 50-60 years with acute or convalescent COVID-19.

V and J are TRBV5-5 and TRBJ1-2, with 9 nucleotides matching TRBD1. This CDR3 is 13 amino acids long. After removal of 4 bases from V and 6 bases from J, the junction contained 4 bases not matched to a gene. Looked up from germline, CDR1 is SGHKS and CDR2 is YYEKEE (reference sequence). The chain's CDR3 is CASSPRQGDGYTF. CDR3 nucleotides: TGTGCCAGCAGCCCAAGACAGGGGGATGGCTACACCTTC. The whole variable domain, filled in from reference TRBV5-5 and TRBJ1-2, reads DAGVTQSPTHLIKTRGQQVTLRCSPISGHKSVSWYQQVLGQGPQFIFQYYEKEERGRGNFPDRFSARQFPNYSSELNVNALLLGDSALYLCASSPRQGDGYTFGSGTRLTVV.

The V gene is TRBV11-2, the J gene TRBJ2-5, with D maybe TRBD1 (6 bases). The CDR3 runs to 13 residues. Germline V lookup: CDR1 SGHAT, CDR2 FQNNGV. Trimming removed 4 bases at V and 2 bases at J, with 8 bases between. The CDR3 here is CASSSRGQETQYF. DNA of the CDR3: TGTGCCAGCAGCTCTAGGGGGCAAGAGACCCAGTACTTC.

The V gene is TRBV6-6, the J gene TRBJ1-2, with D possibly matching TRBD1 (5 bases). Between the trimmed V and J ends, which lost 4 bases and 2 bases, there was a span of 8 bases. Germline CDR1 and CDR2: MNHNY and SVGAGI (reference sequence). The CDR3 extends over 13 amino acids. The CDR3 bases are TGTGCCAGCAGTTTAGCAGGGAACTATGGCTACACCTTC. Encoded protein: CASSLAGNYGYTF.

The V gene is TRBV4-1, the J gene TRBJ2-2; D not certain. This CDR3 comprises 12 residues. Germline V gene lookup returns CDR1 MGHRA and CDR2 YSYEKL. V was clipped by 4 bases and J by 7 bases, with 7 bases between them. CDR3 amino acids: CASSRPGGELFF. The CDR3 region has the DNA TGCGCCAGCAGCCGCCCGGGCGGGGAGCTGTTTTTT.

Turning to this clone: Mismatch with germline at one junction end may stem from a read error. V is TRBV12-3 or TRBV12-4 and J is TRBJ2-3; tentatively, D is TRBD1 (6 bases). The CDR3 length is 11 residues. The CDR3 protein is CASSLRGTPFF. CDR3 DNA: TGTGCCAGCAGTTTAAGGGGGACCCCTTTTTTT.

This clone showed up just a few times. The V call is TRBV12-3 or TRBV12-4, the J call TRBJ1-2, with a weak D call TRBD1 (6 bases). The V and J ends lost 5 bases and 7 bases respectively, with 14 bases between them. This CDR3 spans 13 amino acids. CDR3 DNA sequence: TGTGCCAGCAGTCTGGACAGCCGGGGTGGCTACACCTTC. It specifies CASSLDSRGGYTF.

The V and J genes are TRBV19 and TRBJ1-5, with TRBD1 as a possible D gene (6 bases). The CDR3 extends over 15 amino acids. V was cut by 3 bases and J by 1 base, with 10 bases left in between. Germline-derived CDR1 and CDR2 are LNHDA and SQIVND (reference sequence). The CDR3 sequence: CASSINRASNQPQHF. For the CDR3, the DNA is TGTGCCAGTAGTATTAACAGGGCAAGCAATCAGCCCCAGCATTTT.

The chain couples TRBV3-1 (or the pseudogene TRBV3-2) to TRBJ1-4; 7 nucleotides line up with TRBD1. CDR3 size: 15 residues. Germline values: CDR1 LGHDT, CDR2 YNNKEL (reference sequence). V gave up 2 bases and J gave up 7 bases; unmatched junction bases: 7. The CDR3 nucleotides read TGTGCCAGCAGCCAAACGACAGGGTCCCGTGAAAAACTGTTTTTT. The encoded protein is CASSQTTGSREKLFF.

This sequence joins TRBV11-3 and TRBJ2-1; 10 bases line up with TRBD2. CDR3 length equals 18 residues. The V segment lost 3 bases and the J segment 1 base; nucleotides outside the gene matches: 9. The germline V gene encodes CDR1 SGHNT and CDR2 YENEEA. The CDR3 loop is CASSLWGLASNSYNEQFF. The CDR3 DNA reads TGTGCCAGCAGCTTGTGGGGACTAGCGTCTAATTCCTACAATGAGCAGTTCTTC.

The V gene is TRBV5-1, the J gene TRBJ2-1, with 14 positions matching TRBD2. Germline lookup yields CDR1 SGHRS and CDR2 YFSETQ. There are 15 residues in the CDR3. Trimming took 4 bases from V and 8 from J; bases not matched to a gene: 5. CDR3 nucleotide sequence: TGCGCCAGCAGCCCCGGGACTAGCGGGAGCGATGAGCAGTTCTTC. Amino acids: CASSPGTSGSDEQFF.

The chain recombines TRBV3-1 (or the pseudogene TRBV3-2) with TRBJ1-3; D gene ambiguous. The V gene's germline CDR1 is LGHDT and CDR2 YNNKEL (reference sequence). The V end was cut by 6 bases, the J end by 0 bases, with 12 bases between. There are 15 residues in the CDR3. The CDR3 DNA reads as TGTGCCAGCAGGGAATCGGGAAACTCTGGAAACACCATATATTTT. It is translated as CASRESGNSGNTIYF.

The chain carries TRBV18 and TRBJ2-1, with 7 positions matching TRBD2. The CDR3 runs to 16 residues. Germline lookup yields CDR1 KGHSH and CDR2 LQKENI. V was pared by 2 bases and J by 6 bases, with 10 bases of the junction left unmatched. The CDR3 DNA sequence: TGTGCCAGCTCACCAAGCCGTCTAGCGGCCATCAATGAGCAGTTCTTC. It codes for CASSPSRLAAINEQFF. The whole variable domain, remainder taken from reference TRBV18 and TRBJ2-1, is NAGVMQNPRHLVRRRGQEARLRCSPMKGHSHVYWYRQLPEEGLKFMVYLQKENIIDESGMPKERFSAEFPKEGPSILRIQQVVRGDSAAYFCASSPSRLAAINEQFFGPGTRLTVL.

The gene calls are TRBV5-4 and TRBJ1-4; D unclear. Germline CDR1 and CDR2: SGHNT and YYREEE (reference sequence). The CDR3 covers 13 residues. V lost 1 base and J lost 10, with 11 bases in between. The CDR3 loop reads CASSLNGIGKLFF. The CDR3 coding sequence is TGTGCCAGCAGCTTGAATGGCATTGGAAAACTGTTTTTT. Complete variable domain (other parts from reference TRBV5-4 and TRBJ1-4): ETGVTQSPTHLIKTRGQQVTLRCSSQSGHNTVSWYQQALGQGPQFIFQYYREEENGRGNFPPRFSGLQFPNYSSELNVNALELDDSALYLCASSLNGIGKLFFGSGTQLSVL.

There are many counts of this clone. The chain uses TRBV7-2 and TRBJ2-5; 13 bases align to TRBD2. V trimming: 5 bases; J trimming: 1 base; junction bases outside the gene matches: 4. This CDR3 comprises 16 residues. The germline CDR1 and CDR2 sequences are SGHTA and FQGNSA. The CDR3 region is CASSLGLAGVQETQYF. CDR3 nucleotide sequence: TGTGCCAGCAGCCTAGGACTAGCGGGAGTCCAAGAGACCCAGTACTTC.

The V gene is TRBV6-5, the J gene TRBJ2-2, with TRBD2 matching over 11 bases. This CDR3 region has 14 residues. The junction had 5 bases not matched to a gene; V was cut back by 7 bases and J by 7 bases. CDR1 and CDR2 from the germline V gene are MNHEY and SVGAGI. CDR3 DNA sequence: TGTGCCAGCACCACGACTAGCGGGAACGGGGAGCTGTTTTTT. It specifies CASTTTSGNGELFF.

The chain has TRBV6-8 and TRBJ2-3, with 8 bases fitting TRBD2. This CDR3 is 17 amino acids long. The V and J ends lost 8 bases and 3 bases, in that order; junction bases with no gene match: 16. Germline CDR1 is MNHGY and CDR2 is SAAAGT. CDR3 protein: CASGSKRERLYTDTQYF. In DNA, the CDR3 is TGTGCCAGCGGATCGAAGCGGGAGAGGCTTTATACAGATACGCAGTATTTT.

The chain joins TRBV9 to TRBJ2-7; 7 nucleotides align to TRBD2. The CDR3 spans 15 residues. The junction had 7 bases not matched to a gene; V was cut back by 0 bases and J by 4 bases. The germline gives CDR1 SGDLS, CDR2 YYNGEE. In nucleotides, the CDR3 is TGTGCCAGCAGCGTAGACGTGGGAGGGCTTTACGAGCAGTACTTC. Its translation: CASSVDVGGLYEQYF.

This clone was recorded only once. This chain joins TRBV7-2 and TRBJ2-7; TRBD2 matches 9 bases. Germline V gene lookup returns CDR1 SGHTA and CDR2 FQGNSA. V was clipped by 1 base and J by 2 bases; unmatched bases: 3. The CDR3 length is 15 residues. The CDR3 region is CASSLEGGGAYEQYF. The CDR3 coding sequence is TGTGCCAGCAGCTTAGAGGGCGGGGGGGCCTACGAGCAGTACTTC.

This clone was found a few times. The V gene is TRBV15, the J gene TRBJ1-2; no firm D call. Trimming stripped 5 bases from V and 4 bases from J, with 8 bases between. The CDR3 has 12 residues. From germline, CDR1 is LNHNV and CDR2 YYDKDF (reference sequence). The CDR3 coding sequence is TGTGCCACCAGCGAGGGTAGCTATGGCTACACCTTC. Translation gives CATSEGSYGYTF.

This chain uses TRBV3-1 (or the pseudogene TRBV3-2) with TRBJ2-7, with a weak D call TRBD2 (5 bases). The ends were cut back, 3 bases at V and 3 bases at J, with 15 bases in the middle. CDR1 is LGHDT and CDR2 is YNNKEL in the germline V gene (reference sequence). The CDR3 totals 15 residues. The CDR3 sequence: CASSQVGGLNYEQYF. CDR3 DNA sequence: TGTGCCAGCAGCCAGGTCGGCGGACTCAACTACGAGCAGTACTTC.

The chain employs TRBV29-1 and TRBJ1-4; D is perhaps TRBD1 (5 bases). Germline CDR1 SQVTM, CDR2 ANQGSEA. Trimming left V 5 bases short and J 7 bases short, with 14 bases between. The CDR3 has 13 amino acids. The CDR3 loop is CSVIRRGGEKLFF. CDR3 bases: TGCAGCGTTATCAGGAGGGGAGGTGAAAAACTGTTTTTT.

The rearrangement links TRBV6-2 or TRBV6-3 to TRBJ1-5; 9 bases match TRBD1. There are 18 residues in the CDR3. In germline, CDR1 is MNHEY, CDR2 SVGEGT. J was trimmed by 2 bases and V by 0 bases; bases with no gene match: 8. The CDR3 DNA reads TGTGCCAGCAGTTACTCTTTGACAGGGGGGGGGCGCAATCAGCCCCAGCATTTT. As protein: CASSYSLTGGGRNQPQHF.

The chain has TRBV3-1 (or the pseudogene TRBV3-2) and TRBJ2-7, with TRBD2 as a possible D gene (5 bases). The CDR3 is 14 residues long. V lost 4 bases and J 3 bases, leaving 13 bases between the germline ends. CDR1 LGHDT and CDR2 YNNKEL come from the germline V gene (reference sequence). The CDR3: CASSRSSVYYEQYF. Here the CDR3 DNA reads TGTGCCAGCAGCCGTAGTAGCGTATACTACGAGCAGTACTTC.

This clone has only one observation. CDR3 residues: CASSLMDRFYNSPLHF. In nucleotides, the CDR3 is TGTGCCAGCAGCTTGATGGACAGATTCTATAATTCACCCCTCCACTTT. This chain uses TRBV5-4 with TRBJ1-6, with D tentatively TRBD1 (6 bases). CDR1 SGHNT and CDR2 YYREEE come from the germline V gene (reference sequence). V gave up 1 base and J gave up 3 bases, with 11 bases separating them. The CDR3 is made up of 16 amino acids.

The genes are TRBV5-6 and TRBJ1-2; possibly TRBD1 for D (5 bases). From germline, CDR1 is SGHDT and CDR2 YYEEEE. Trimming removed 4 bases from V and 3 bases from J, with 13 bases in between. There are 14 residues in the CDR3. The CDR3 protein is CASSPQGRDYGYTF. DNA of the CDR3: TGTGCCAGCAGCCCTCAGGGAAGGGACTATGGCTACACCTTC.

This clone appeared a few times. V and J are TRBV27 and TRBJ2-7; D is undetermined. There are 13 residues in the CDR3. With 4 bases removed from V and 0 bases from J, the gap between germline ends came to 7 bases. Germline CDR1 MNHEY, CDR2 SMNVEV (reference sequence). The CDR3: CASSWQNSYEQYF. CDR3 bases: TGTGCCAGCAGTTGGCAGAACTCCTACGAGCAGTACTTC.

This sequence joins TRBV19 and TRBJ1-1; no clear D. The CDR3 extends over 12 amino acids. The germline V gene has CDR1 LNHDA and CDR2 SQIVND (reference sequence). V shed 7 bases and J shed 11 bases, with 17 bases lying between them. As DNA, the CDR3 is TGTGCCAGTAAGCGGACGGACCTTGGGGCTTTCTTT. Amino acids: CASKRTDLGAFF.

V and J are TRBV27 and TRBJ1-5; 7 positions agree with TRBD1. Germline assignment: CDR1 MNHEY and CDR2 SMNVEV (reference sequence). J was trimmed by 0 bases and V by 2 bases; bases with no gene match: 10. The CDR3 contains 18 residues. The CDR3 protein is CASSLKGAGGYSNQPQHF. The CDR3 DNA reads TGTGCCAGCAGTTTAAAGGGTGCAGGGGGGTATAGCAATCAGCCCCAGCATTTT.

V is TRBV19 and J is TRBJ2-3, with 14 bases lining up with TRBD2. The length of the CDR3 is 17 residues. The V segment lost 3 bases and the J segment 0 bases; nucleotides outside the gene matches: 2. CDR1 is LNHDA, CDR2 SQIVND, per germline (reference sequence). CDR3 DNA sequence: TGTGCCAGTAGTATGACTAGCGGGAGGGGTAGCACAGATACGCAGTATTTT. It yields the protein CASSMTSGRGSTDTQYF.

The rearrangement links TRBV6-2 or TRBV6-3 to TRBJ2-7, with D uncertain. The germline V gene has CDR1 MNHEY and CDR2 SVGEGT. Trimming took 2 bases from V and 2 from J, leaving 7 bases between them. This CDR3 comprises 13 residues. CDR3 region: CASSYALTYEQYF. The CDR3 DNA reads as TGTGCCAGCAGTTACGCACTAACCTACGAGCAGTACTTC.

V gene TRBV5-1 combines with J gene TRBJ2-2; 11 bases match TRBD2. This CDR3 is built from 18 residues. V was pared by 5 bases and J by 0 bases, with 9 bases of the junction left unmatched. Germline loops: CDR1 SGHRS, CDR2 YFSETQ. The CDR3 here is CASRLPTTSGTNTGELFF. The CDR3, as DNA: TGCGCCAGCAGATTGCCGACGACTAGCGGGACGAACACCGGGGAGCTGTTTTTT.

The chain couples TRBV2 to TRBJ1-1; D not certain. The V and J ends lost 2 bases and 10 bases respectively, with 14 bases between them. The CDR3 is 13 residues long. Germline values: CDR1 SNHLY, CDR2 FYNNEI. CDR3 bases: TGTGCCAGCAGTGAATCCCAGATGGAGCTAGCTTTCTTT. This gives the protein CASSESQMELAFF. Drawing the rest from reference TRBV2 and TRBJ1-1, the complete variable domain is EPEVTQTPSHQVTQMGQEVILRCVPISNHLYFYWYRQILGQKVEFLVSFYNNEISEKSEIFDDQFSVERPDGSNFTLKIRSTKLEDSAMYFCASSESQMELAFFGQGTRLTVV.